This T cell receptor (beta chain) was found in a study of CD8 T cells in ankylosing spondylitis. This clonotype was recorded many times. Its antigen is not known. The CDR3 spans 15 residues. V was clipped by 3 bases and J by 6 bases; unmatched bases: 10. Germline V gene lookup returns CDR1 LGHNA and CDR2 YSLEER. Generation of TCR beta libraries employed quantitative 5'-RACE incorporating molecular barcodes. MiXCR, run by TCRdb on the 5' RACE reads, gives a single entry per CDR3 protein. The table includes 450,000 to 550,000 distinct CDR3 sequences, about 5.4% detected once. Findings and limits, study-wide: There was a TCR beta motif, made of eight highly homologous variants, that appeared characteristic of ankylosing spondylitis blood. In ankylosing spondylitis patients, matched synovial fluid reportedly showed significant enrichment of disease-linked clones.

The chain carries TRBV4-3 and TRBJ1-1; 7 nucleotides line up with TRBD1. This TCR was sampled from a male donor with ankylosing spondylitis. Source material: blood, either unsorted or a sorted T cell fraction (not recorded which). CDR3 amino acids: CASSHGDRAGAEAFF. The CDR3 coding sequence is TGCGCCAGCAGCCATGGAGACAGGGCTGGTGCTGAAGCTTTCTTT.